This TCR beta chain was captured in a study of patients and donors after allogeneic stem cell transplantation. TCRdb fed the RT-PCR reads into MiXCR, producing one record per CDR3 protein. In the table there are approximately 430,000 distinct CDR3 sequences, 16% of which are singletons. This clonotype was detected only a few times. The CDR3 consists of 16 residues. J was trimmed by 3 bases and V by 5 bases; bases with no gene match: 7. The sequence was collected from a human donor who was either an allogeneic HSCT recipient or a stem cell or donor lymphocyte infusion donor (not recorded which). It is not recorded whose cells these are; they may come from a transplant donor. The sequenced sample was blood, either unsorted or a sorted T cell fraction (not recorded which). The chain links TRBV12-3 or TRBV12-4 to TRBJ1-5; 10 bases are shared with TRBD1. CDR3 loop: CASSGQGEVNNQPQHF. The CDR3 DNA reads TGTGCCAGCAGTGGACAGGGGGAAGTTAACAATCAGCCCCAGCATTTT.